Listed below are T cell receptor beta chains from one sample, sequenced in a study of cytomegalovirus exposure and HLA in healthy donors. The assay was immunoSEQ multiplex PCR, and TCRdb's table has in-frame clones only and misses some. The sample records approximately 32,000 clones, approximately 90% being singletons. Sequencing was carried out using PBMCs. The receptors shown here come from a woman aged 18 to 35 in good health and CMV-seronegative. Both conserved end residues are part of each CDR3. The D gene is left open where the match is weak. For some rows the clone size is stated as once, few or many, or as a class when expanded; others skip it.

clone_size	v_call	j_call	d_call	cdr3_nt	cdr3_aa
NA	TRBV6-5	TRBJ2-5	TRBD2	TGTGCCACCGCCTTGGCGGGAGAGGAGACCCAGTACTTC	CATALAGEETQYF
NA	TRBV6-5	TRBJ2-7	TRBD2	TGTGACAGCAGTTACTCGGGGGGACGTCCATCCCGCACTTACTTC	CDSSYSGGRPSRTYF
NA	TRBV7-8	TRBJ2-2	TRBD1	TGTGCCAGCAGCTTAGCCGCTGGCAGGGGGCGAGCCGGGGAGCTGTTTTTT	CASSLAAGRGRAGELFF
NA	TRBV5-4	TRBJ2-6	NA	TGTGCCAGCAGCCCGCAGGGAAGAACTGGGGCCAACGTCCTGACTTTC	CASSPQGRTGANVLTF
NA	TRBV7-6	TRBJ2-1	NA	TGTGCCAGCAGCTTAGCTCTCGGACTTCCCGAATACAATGAGCAGTTCTTC	CASSLALGLPEYNEQFF
NA	TRBV21-1	TRBJ2-6	NA	TGTGCCAGCAGAAGTGACAGGGCCTCTGGGGCCAACGTCCTGACTTTC	CASRSDRASGANVLTF
NA	TRBV27	TRBJ1-6	TRBD1	TGTGCCAGCAGTCTAACCAATCCGGGACAGGGTAGAGCCCTCCACTTT	CASSLTNPGQGRALHF
NA	TRBV28	TRBJ1-1	TRBD1	TGTGCCAGCAGTTCACAGGGGACTCTGAACACTGAAGCTTTCTTT	CASSSQGTLNTEAFF
NA	TRBV6-5	TRBJ1-2	TRBD1	TGTGCCAGCAGCCGACAGGGGAGCTATGGCTACACCTTC	CASSRQGSYGYTF
NA	TRBV5-1	TRBJ1-5	TRBD1	TGCGCCAGCAGCCCTGGACAGGTTCGCAATCAGCCCCAGCATTTT	CASSPGQVRNQPQHF
NA	TRBV7-9	TRBJ1-5	NA	TGTTCCAGCAGCTTAGACGGGCAGCCCCAGCATTTT	CSSSLDGQPQHF
NA	TRBV5-4	TRBJ2-5	NA	TGTGCCAGCAGCCGACACCCACGGGAGGAGACCCAGTACTTC	CASSRHPREETQYF
once	TRBV30	TRBJ2-7	TRBD2	TGTGCCTGGGGGCGGGGGGGTGACGGCGAGCAGTACTTC	CAWGRGGDGEQYF
NA	TRBV28	TRBJ1-1	NA	TGTGCCAGCAGTTCACCCCAGGGTTGGAGCACTGAAGCTTTCTTT	CASSSPQGWSTEAFF
NA	TRBV10-3	TRBJ2-7	NA	TGTGCCATCAGTGAGTCGAGAGGGTCGCTCTACGAGCAGTACTTC	CAISESRGSLYEQYF
NA	TRBV9	TRBJ2-3	NA	TGTGCCAGCAGCGCGACTAGGGGCCCCGATACGCAGTATTTT	CASSATRGPDTQYF
few	TRBV7-9	TRBJ2-7	NA	TGTGCCAGCAGCTTATTGGCCCAGGGGCCCTACGAGCAGTACTTC	CASSLLAQGPYEQYF
NA	TRBV10-3	TRBJ2-7	NA	TGTGCCATCAGCGTAAGTACAGCAGGCGAGCAGTACTTC	CAISVSTAGEQYF
NA	TRBV29-1	TRBJ1-1	TRBD1	TGCAGCGCCCTTCCAAACCTGGACAGGGGAGATGAAGCTTTCTTT	CSALPNLDRGDEAFF
NA	TRBV5-1	TRBJ2-1	TRBD2	TGCGCCAGCAGCTTGGCCCGGACTAGCGGGAGCTATGAGCAGTTCTTC	CASSLARTSGSYEQFF